This paragraph covers one TCR beta chain sequence. Its antigen is still unknown. Healthy nonsmoking adult controls were aged roughly 20-50 years, with median age roughly 42 years. V was shortened by 6 bases and J by 6 bases, with 8 bases between the two germline ends. The germline V gene has CDR1 MNHNY and CDR2 SVGAGI (reference sequence). CDR3 size: 12 residues. This entry belongs to a study of naive CD8 T cells in extremely preterm neonates. Study overall: Adult ages are 25-50 years in the abstract, 20-50 in methods.

General observations from the study: CDR3 nucleotide sharing was 2.7% in preterm, 0.4% to 0.45% term, roughly 0.03% children, around 0.01% adults. The authors flagged variable productive template counts in preterm samples.

Some clones are missing from TCRdb's copy, which holds only in-frame ones; the method was immunoSEQ multiplex PCR. Of several thousand clones detected, roughly 98% appear once; the ten largest clones hold 2.5% to 3.5%. V usage is TRBV6-6 and J usage is TRBJ2-2; possible D gene TRBD2, 6 bases. Sequencing was carried out using naive CD8+ T cells from blood. This clonotype was sampled from a human donor in good health. The CDR3 region has the DNA TGTGCCAGCAGGCGGGAACCCGGGGAGCTGTTTTTT. Translation: CASRREPGELFF.